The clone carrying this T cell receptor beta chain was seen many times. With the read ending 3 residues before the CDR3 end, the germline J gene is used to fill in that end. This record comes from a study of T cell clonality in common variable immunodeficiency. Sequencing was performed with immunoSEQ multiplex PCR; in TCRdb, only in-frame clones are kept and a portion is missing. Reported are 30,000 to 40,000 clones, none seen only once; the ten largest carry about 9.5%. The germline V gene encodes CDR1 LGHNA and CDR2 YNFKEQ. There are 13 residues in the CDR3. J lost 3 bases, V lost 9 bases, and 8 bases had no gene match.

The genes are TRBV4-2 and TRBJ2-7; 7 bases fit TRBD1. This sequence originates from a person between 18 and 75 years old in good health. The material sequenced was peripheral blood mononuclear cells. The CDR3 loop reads CASGQALYYEQYF. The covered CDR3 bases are TGTGCCAGTGGACAGGCCCTCTACTACGAG.